The clone carrying this TCR beta chain was observed at least ten times. This entry is derived from a study of blood T cell repertoires in COVID-19. The repertoire was sequenced with immunoSEQ multiplex PCR; TCRdb's copy has only in-frame clones and lacks some. In the table there are some 230,000 clones, approximately 82% of which are singletons. Germline CDR1 MDHEN, CDR2 SYDVKM. The ends were cut back, 1 base at V and 5 bases at J, with 14 bases in the middle. The CDR3 runs 15 residues. The specimen sequenced was PBMCs or T cells enriched from blood (not recorded which). This rearrangement joins TRBV28 to TRBJ1-1, with D possibly TRBD1 on 5 matching bases. The clonotype originates from a middle-aged man who had recovered from COVID-19. CDR3 loop: CASSLSVVGGTEAFF. CDR3 in DNA: TGTGCCAGCAGTTTATCGGTGGTGGGGGGAACTGAAGCTTTCTTT. Filled out from reference TRBV28 and TRBJ1-1, the complete variable domain reads DVKVTQSSRYLVKRTGEKVFLECVQDMDHENMFWYRQDPGLGLRLIYFSYDVKMKEKGDIPEGYSVSREKKERFSLILESASTNQTSMYLCASSLSVVGGTEAFFGQGTRLTVV.